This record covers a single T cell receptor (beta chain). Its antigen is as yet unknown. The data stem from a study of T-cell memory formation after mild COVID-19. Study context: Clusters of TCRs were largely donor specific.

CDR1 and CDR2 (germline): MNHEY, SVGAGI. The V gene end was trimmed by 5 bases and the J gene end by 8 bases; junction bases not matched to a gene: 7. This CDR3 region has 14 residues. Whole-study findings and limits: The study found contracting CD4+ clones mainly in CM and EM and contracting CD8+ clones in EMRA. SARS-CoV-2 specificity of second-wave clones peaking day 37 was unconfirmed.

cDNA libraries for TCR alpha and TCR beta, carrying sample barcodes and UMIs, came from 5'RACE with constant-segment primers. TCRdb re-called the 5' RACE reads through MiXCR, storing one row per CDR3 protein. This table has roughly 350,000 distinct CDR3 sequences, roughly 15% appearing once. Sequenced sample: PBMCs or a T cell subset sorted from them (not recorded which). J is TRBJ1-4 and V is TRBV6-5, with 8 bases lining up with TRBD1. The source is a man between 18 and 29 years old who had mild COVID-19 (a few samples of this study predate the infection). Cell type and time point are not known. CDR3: CASSTGGIREKLFF. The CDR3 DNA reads TGTGCCAGCAGTACAGGGGGGATTCGAGAAAAACTGTTTTTT.